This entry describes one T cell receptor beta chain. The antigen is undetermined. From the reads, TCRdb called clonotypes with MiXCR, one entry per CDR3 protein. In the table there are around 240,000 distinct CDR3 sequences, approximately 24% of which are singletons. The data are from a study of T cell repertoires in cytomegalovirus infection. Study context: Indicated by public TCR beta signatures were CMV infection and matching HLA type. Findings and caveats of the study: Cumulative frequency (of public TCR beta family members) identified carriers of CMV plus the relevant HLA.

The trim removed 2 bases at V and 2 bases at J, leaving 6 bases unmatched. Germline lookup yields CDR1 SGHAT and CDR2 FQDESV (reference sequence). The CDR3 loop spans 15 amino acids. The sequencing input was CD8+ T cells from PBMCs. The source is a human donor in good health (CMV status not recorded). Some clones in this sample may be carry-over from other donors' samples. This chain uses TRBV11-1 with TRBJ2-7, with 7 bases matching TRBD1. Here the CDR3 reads CASSLSPTGTYEQYF. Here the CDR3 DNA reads TGTGCCAGCAGCTTATCCCCGACAGGGACCTACGAGCAGTACTTC. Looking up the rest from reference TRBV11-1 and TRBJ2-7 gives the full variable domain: EAEVAQSPRYKITEKSQAVAFWCDPISGHATLYWYRQILGQGPELLVQFQDESVVDDSQLPKDRFSAERLKGVDSTLKIQPAELGDSAMYLCASSLSPTGTYEQYFGPGTRLTVT.